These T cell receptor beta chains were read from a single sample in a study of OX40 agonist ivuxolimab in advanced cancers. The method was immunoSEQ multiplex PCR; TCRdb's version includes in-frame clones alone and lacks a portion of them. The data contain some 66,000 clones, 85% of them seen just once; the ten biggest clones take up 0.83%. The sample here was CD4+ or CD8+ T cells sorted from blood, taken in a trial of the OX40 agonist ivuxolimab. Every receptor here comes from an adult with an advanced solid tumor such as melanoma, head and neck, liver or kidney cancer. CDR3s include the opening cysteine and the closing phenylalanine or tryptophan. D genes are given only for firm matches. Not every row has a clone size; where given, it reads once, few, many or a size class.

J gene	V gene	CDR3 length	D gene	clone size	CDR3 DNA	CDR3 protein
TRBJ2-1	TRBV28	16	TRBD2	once	TGTGCCAGCAGTTACCCGACTAGCGCTGGGTACAATGAGCAGTTCTTC	CASSYPTSAGYNEQFF
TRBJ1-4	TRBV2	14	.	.	TGTGCCAGCACATGGAGGGAGACTAATGAAAAACTGTTTTTT	CASTWRETNEKLFF
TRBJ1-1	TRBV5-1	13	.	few	TGCGCCAGCAGCCTGGGAATTAACACTGAAGCTTTCTTT	CASSLGINTEAFF
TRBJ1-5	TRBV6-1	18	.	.	TGTGCCAGCAGTGAAGCGATGACCTTTGGCAAGGTGGATCAGCCCCAGCATTTT	CASSEAMTFGKVDQPQHF
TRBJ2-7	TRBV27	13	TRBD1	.	TGTGCCAGCAGTGGACAGGGGGCGGACGAGCAGTACTTC	CASSGQGADEQYF
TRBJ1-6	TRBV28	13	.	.	TGTGCCTCCCGGGGAGGTTATAATTCACCCCTCCACTTT	CASRGGYNSPLHF
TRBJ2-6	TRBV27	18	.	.	TGTGCCAGCAGTTCCATATACGCAGGGGTACCTGGGGCCAACGTCCTGACTTTC	CASSSIYAGVPGANVLTF
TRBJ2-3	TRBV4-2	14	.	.	TGTGCCAGCAGCCAAGATTTTGGCACAGATACGCAGTATTTT	CASSQDFGTDTQYF
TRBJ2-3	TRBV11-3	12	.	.	TGTGCCAGCAGCTCTACTAGCGATACGCAGTATTTT	CASSSTSDTQYF
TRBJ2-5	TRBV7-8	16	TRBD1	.	TGTGCCAGCAGCTCCACCCGGGACAGGTACCAAGAGACCCAGTACTTC	CASSSTRDRYQETQYF
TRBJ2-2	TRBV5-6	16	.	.	TGTGCCAGCAGCTTGGCGAGCAGAAAGAACACCGGGGAGCTGTTTTTT	CASSLASRKNTGELFF
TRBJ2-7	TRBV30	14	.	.	TGTGCCTGGACACCCCGACTGGGATTTAGCGAGCAGTACTTC	CAWTPRLGFSEQYF
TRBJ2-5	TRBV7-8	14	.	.	TGTGCCAGCAGCGATGGCCCGTACCAAGAGACCCAGTACTTC	CASSDGPYQETQYF
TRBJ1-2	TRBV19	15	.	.	TGTGCCAGTAGTATAGTTTCAACATCTAACTATGGCTACACCTTC	CASSIVSTSNYGYTF
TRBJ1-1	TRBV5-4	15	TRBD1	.	TGTGCCAGCAGCCTTCAGGGGGCGAGGTGGACTGAAGCTTTCTTT	CASSLQGARWTEAFF
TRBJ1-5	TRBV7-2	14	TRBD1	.	TGTGCCAGCAGGCAGACAGGGCTACGACAGCCCCAGCATTTT	CASRQTGLRQPQHF
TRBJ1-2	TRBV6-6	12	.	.	TGTGCCATTAGGGTGGGCGGGGGGCCCTACACCTTC	CAIRVGGGPYTF
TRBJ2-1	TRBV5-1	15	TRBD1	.	TGCGCCAGCAGCGCCCCCGAGACAGGGCCCAATGAGCAGTTCTTC	CASSAPETGPNEQFF
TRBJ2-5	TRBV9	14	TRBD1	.	TGTGCCAGCAGCGTAGGACAGGGTGGCGAGACCCAGTACTTC	CASSVGQGGETQYF
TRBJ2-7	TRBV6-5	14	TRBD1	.	TGTGCCAGCAGCCCGGACAGGGGGCGCTACGAGCAGTACTTC	CASSPDRGRYEQYF
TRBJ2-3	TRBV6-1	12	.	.	TGTGCCAGCAGCTTCGATGAGGATACGCAGTATTTT	CASSFDEDTQYF
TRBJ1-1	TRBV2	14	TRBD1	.	TGTGCCAGCAGTGCGCATAGGGGGCGGGCTGAAGCTTTCTTT	CASSAHRGRAEAFF